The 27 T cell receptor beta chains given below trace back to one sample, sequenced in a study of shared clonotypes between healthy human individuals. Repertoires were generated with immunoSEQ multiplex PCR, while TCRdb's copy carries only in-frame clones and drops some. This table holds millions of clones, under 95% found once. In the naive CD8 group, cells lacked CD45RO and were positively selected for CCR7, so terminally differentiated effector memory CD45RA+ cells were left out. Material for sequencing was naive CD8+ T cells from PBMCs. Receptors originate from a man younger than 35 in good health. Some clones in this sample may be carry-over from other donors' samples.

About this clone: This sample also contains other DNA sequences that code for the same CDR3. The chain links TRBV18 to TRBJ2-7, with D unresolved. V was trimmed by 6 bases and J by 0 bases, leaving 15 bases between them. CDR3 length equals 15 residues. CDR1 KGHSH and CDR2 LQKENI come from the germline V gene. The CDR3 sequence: CASSPTARSSYEQYF. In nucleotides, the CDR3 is TGTGCCAGCTCGCCCACCGCCAGGAGCTCCTACGAGCAGTACTTC.

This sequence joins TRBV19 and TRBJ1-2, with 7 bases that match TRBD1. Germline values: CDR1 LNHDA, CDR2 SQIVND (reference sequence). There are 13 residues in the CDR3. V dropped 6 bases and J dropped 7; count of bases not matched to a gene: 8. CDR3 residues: CASSGTAIRGYTF. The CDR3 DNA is TGTGCCAGTAGCGGGACAGCGATTCGTGGCTACACCTTC.

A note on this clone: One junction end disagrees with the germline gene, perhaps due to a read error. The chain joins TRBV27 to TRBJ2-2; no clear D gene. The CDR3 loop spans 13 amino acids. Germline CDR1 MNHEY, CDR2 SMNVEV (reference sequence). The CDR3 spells CASRKTNTGELFF. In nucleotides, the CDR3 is TGCGCAAGCCGCAAGACAAATACCGGGGAGCTGTTTTTT.

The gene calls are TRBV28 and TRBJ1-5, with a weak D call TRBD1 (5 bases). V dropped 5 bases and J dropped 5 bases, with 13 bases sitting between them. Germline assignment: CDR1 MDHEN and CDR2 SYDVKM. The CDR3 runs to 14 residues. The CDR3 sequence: CASSRDAKYQPQHF. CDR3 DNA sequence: TGTGCCAGCAGTCGGGACGCCAAATATCAGCCCCAGCATTTT.

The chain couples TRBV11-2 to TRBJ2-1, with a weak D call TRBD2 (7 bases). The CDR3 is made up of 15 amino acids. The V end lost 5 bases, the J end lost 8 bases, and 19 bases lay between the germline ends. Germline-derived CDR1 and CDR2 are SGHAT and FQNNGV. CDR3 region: CASSLGGGAGDEQFF. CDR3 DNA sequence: TGTGCCAGCAGCCTGGGTGGGGGCGCGGGGGATGAGCAGTTCTTC. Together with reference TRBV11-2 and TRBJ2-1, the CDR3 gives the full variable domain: EAGVAQSPRYKIIEKRQSVAFWCNPISGHATLYWYQQILGQGPKLLIQFQNNGVVDDSQLPKDRFSAERLKGVDSTLKIQPAKLEDSAVYLCASSLGGGAGDEQFFGPGTRLTVL.

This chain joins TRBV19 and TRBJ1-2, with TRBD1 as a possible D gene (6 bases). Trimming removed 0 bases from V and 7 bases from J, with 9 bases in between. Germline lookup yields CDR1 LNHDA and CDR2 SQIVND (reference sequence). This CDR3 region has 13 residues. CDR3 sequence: CASSIEGTSGYTF. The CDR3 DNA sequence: TGTGCCAGTAGTATAGAGGGGACATCTGGCTACACCTTC. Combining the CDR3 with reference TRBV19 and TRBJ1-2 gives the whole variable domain DGGITQSPKYLFRKEGQNVTLSCEQNLNHDAMYWYRQDPGQGLRLIYYSQIVNDFQKGDIAEGYSVSREKKESFPLTVTSAQKNPTAFYLCASSIEGTSGYTFGSGTRLTVV.

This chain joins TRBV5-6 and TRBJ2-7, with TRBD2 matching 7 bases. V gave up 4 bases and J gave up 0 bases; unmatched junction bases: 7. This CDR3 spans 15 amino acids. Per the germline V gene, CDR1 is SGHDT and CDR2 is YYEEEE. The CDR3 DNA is TGTGCCAGCAGCGACGTCCTAGCGGACTCCTACGAGCAGTACTTC. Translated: CASSDVLADSYEQYF.

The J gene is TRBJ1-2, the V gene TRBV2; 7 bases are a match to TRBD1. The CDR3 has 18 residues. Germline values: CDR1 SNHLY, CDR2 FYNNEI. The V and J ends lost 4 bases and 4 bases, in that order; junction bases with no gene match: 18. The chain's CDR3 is CASSAEGAGLLIVYGYTF. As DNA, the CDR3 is TGTGCCAGCAGTGCTGAGGGGGCTGGCTTATTAATAGTCTATGGCTACACCTTC.

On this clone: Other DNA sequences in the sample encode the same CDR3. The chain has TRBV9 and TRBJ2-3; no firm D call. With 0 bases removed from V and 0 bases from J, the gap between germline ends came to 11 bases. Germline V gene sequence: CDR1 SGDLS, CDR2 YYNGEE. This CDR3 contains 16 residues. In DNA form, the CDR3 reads TGTGCCAGCAGCGTAGGGAGAGCGACTAGCACAGATACGCAGTATTTT. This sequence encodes CASSVGRATSTDTQYF.

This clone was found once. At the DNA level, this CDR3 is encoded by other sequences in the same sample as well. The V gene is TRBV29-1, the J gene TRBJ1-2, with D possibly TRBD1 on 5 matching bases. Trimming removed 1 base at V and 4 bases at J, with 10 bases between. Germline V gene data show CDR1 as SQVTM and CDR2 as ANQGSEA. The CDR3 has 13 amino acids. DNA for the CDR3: TGCAGCGTTGAAGGCGGACAATCCTATGGCTACACCTTC. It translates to CSVEGGQSYGYTF.

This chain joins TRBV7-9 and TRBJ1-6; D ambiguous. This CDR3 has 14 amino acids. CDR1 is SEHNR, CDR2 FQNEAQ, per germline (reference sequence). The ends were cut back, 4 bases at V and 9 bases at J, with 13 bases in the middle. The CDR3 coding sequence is TGTGCCAGCAGCTCAATTAACCCCCTTTCACCCCTCCACTTT. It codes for CASSSINPLSPLHF.

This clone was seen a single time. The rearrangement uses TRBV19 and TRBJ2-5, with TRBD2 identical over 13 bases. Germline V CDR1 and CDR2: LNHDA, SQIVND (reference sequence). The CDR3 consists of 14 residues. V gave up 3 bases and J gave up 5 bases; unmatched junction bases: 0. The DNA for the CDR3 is TGTGCCAGTAGTATGGGACTAGCGGGGGAGACCCAGTACTTC. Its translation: CASSMGLAGETQYF.

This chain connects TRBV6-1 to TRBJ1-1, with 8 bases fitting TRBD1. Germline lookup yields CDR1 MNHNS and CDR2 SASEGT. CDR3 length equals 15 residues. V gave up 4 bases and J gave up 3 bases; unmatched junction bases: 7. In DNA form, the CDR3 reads TGTGCCAGCAGTGGCCAGGGGGCGGCGGACACTGAAGCTTTCTTT. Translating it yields CASSGQGAADTEAFF.

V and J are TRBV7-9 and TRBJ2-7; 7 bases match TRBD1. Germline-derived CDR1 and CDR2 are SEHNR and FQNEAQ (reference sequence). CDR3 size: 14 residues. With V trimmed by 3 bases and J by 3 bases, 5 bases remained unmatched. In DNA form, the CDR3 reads TGTGCCAGCAGCTTTCCGGGACAGAACTACGAGCAGTACTTC. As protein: CASSFPGQNYEQYF. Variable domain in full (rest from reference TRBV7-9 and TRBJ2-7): DTGVSQNPRHKITKRGQNVTFRCDPISEHNRLYWYRQTLGQGPEFLTYFQNEAQLEKSRLLSDRFSAERPKGSFSTLEIQRTEQGDSAMYLCASSFPGQNYEQYFGPGTRLTVT.

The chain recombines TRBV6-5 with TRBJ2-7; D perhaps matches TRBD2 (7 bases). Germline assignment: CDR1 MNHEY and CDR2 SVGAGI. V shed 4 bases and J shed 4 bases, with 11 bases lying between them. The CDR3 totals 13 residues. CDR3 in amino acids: CASSSGGEYEQYF. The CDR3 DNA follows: TGTGCCAGCAGTTCGGGGGGCGAGTACGAGCAGTACTTC.

The CDR3 DNA is TGCGCCAGCAGCCAAGGACTAATAACCTGGGGGGAGGGGGAGCAGTACTTC. Translating gives CASSQGLITWGEGEQYF. The genes are TRBV4-1 and TRBJ2-7; 7 nucleotides align to TRBD2. With V trimmed by 1 base and J by 7 bases, 16 bases remained unmatched. The CDR3 consists of 17 residues. Per germline, CDR1 MGHRA and CDR2 YSYEKL.

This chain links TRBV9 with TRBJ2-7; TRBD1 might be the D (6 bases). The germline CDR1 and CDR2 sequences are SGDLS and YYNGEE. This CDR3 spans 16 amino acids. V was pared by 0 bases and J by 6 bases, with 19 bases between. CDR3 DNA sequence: TGTGCCAGCAGCGTAGGGGGCAGGGGTCTAGCCGGCGAGCAGTACTTC. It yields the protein CASSVGGRGLAGEQYF.

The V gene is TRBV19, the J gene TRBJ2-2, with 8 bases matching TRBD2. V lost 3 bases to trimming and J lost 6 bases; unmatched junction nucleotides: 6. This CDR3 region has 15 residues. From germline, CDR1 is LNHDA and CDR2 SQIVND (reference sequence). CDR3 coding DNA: TGTGCCAGTAGTATTAAGCGGGAGTTATCCGGGGAGCTGTTTTTT. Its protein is CASSIKRELSGELFF.

CDR3 sequence reads: CASSESLLRAAYGYTF. In nucleotides, the CDR3 is TGTGCCAGCAGTGAATCTCTCCTCAGGGCGGCCTATGGCTACACCTTC. The J gene is TRBJ1-2, the V gene TRBV2; TRBD1 is a possible D gene (5 bases). Germline V gene lookup returns CDR1 SNHLY and CDR2 FYNNEI. This CDR3 spans 16 amino acids. Trimming pared 2 bases from V and 4 bases from J, leaving 17 bases between. The whole variable domain, filled in from reference TRBV2 and TRBJ1-2, reads EPEVTQTPSHQVTQMGQEVILRCVPISNHLYFYWYRQILGQKVEFLVSFYNNEISEKSEIFDDQFSVERPDGSNFTLKIRSTKLEDSAMYFCASSESLLRAAYGYTFGSGTRLTVV.

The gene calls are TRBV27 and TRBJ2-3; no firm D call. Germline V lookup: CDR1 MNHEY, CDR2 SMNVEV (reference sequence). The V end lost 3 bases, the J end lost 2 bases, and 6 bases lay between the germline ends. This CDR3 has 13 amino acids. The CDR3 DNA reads TGTGCCAGCAGTTTCGTATACACAGATACGCAGTATTTT. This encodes CASSFVYTDTQYF.

DNA for the CDR3: TGTGCCAGCAGCAAAGAACGGAGTTGGGCAGGCAATCAGCCCCAGCATTTT. Amino acids: CASSKERSWAGNQPQHF. The chain uses TRBV21-1 and TRBJ1-5. TRBV21-1 represents a pseudogene. The CDR3 sequence is 17 residues long.

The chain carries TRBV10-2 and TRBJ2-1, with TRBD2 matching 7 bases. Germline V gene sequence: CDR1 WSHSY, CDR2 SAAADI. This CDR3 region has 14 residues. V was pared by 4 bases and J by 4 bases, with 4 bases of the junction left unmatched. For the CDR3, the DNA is TGCGCCAGCAGTGCCGGACTAGATTACAATGAGCAGTTCTTC. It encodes CASSAGLDYNEQFF.

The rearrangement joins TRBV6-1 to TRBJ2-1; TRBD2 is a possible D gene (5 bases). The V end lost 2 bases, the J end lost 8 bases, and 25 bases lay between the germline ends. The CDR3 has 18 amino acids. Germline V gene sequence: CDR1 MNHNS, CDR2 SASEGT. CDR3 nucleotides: TGTGCCAGCAGTGAAAGTCCTGGGCGGGCCTGGATCAGCGATGAGCAGTTCTTC. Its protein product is CASSESPGRAWISDEQFF.

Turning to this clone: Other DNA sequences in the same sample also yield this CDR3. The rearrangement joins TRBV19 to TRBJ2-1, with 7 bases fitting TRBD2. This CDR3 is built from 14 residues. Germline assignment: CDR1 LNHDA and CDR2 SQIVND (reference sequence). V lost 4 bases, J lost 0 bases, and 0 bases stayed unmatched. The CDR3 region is CASSSGSSYNEQFF. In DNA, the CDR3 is TGTGCCAGTAGTAGCGGGAGCTCCTACAATGAGCAGTTCTTC.

CDR3 loop: CASSLRPVNYGYTF. For the CDR3, the DNA is TGTGCCAGCAGCCTCCGGCCCGTTAACTATGGCTACACCTTC. The chain carries TRBV7-8 and TRBJ1-2; D not certain. This CDR3 contains 14 residues. V lost 5 bases to trimming and J lost 1 base, with 11 bases between them. Germline CDR1 reads SGHVS; CDR2 reads FQNEAQ.

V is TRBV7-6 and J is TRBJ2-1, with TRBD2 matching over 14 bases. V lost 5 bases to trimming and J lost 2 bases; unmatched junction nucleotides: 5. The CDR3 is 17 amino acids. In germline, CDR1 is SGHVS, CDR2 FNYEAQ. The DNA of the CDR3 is TGTGCCAGCAGCGCCGGACTAGCGGGAGGCGCCTACAATGAGCAGTTCTTC. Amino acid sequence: CASSAGLAGGAYNEQFF.

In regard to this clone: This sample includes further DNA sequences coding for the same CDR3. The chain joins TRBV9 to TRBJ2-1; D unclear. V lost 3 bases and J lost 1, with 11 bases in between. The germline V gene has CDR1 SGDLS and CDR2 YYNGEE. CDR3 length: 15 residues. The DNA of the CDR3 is TGTGCCAGCAGCGCCAGTCTGAGTTCCTACAATGAGCAGTTCTTC. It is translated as CASSASLSSYNEQFF.